The present T cell receptor (beta chain) was sequenced within a study of identical twins. Regarding the study as a whole: Twins showed weaker excess sharing in their beta out-of-frame sequences. Interpretation of the results relied on cross-sectional statistical analysis and not on following the same donors. Those out-of-frame alpha sequences shared by twins showed an excess of low generation probability.

In the case of this clonotype: Its antigen is currently unknown.

A template switching step contributed a universal primer site, while unique molecular identifiers were present in the cDNA. MiXCR was run by TCRdb on the 5' RACE reads, yielding one entry per CDR3 protein. The table records fewer than 250,000 distinct CDR3 sequences, 7.5% of them present only once. The data were also submitted as part of a second study, on yellow fever vaccine responses in identical twins.

This receptor was obtained from a woman under 30 in good health. The sequenced material came from CD8+ T cells sorted from blood.

The CDR3 nucleotides read TGTGCCAGCAGCTATAGCGGGAGTCTGCTCAATGAGCAGTTCTTC. It yields the protein CASSYSGSLLNEQFF. J is TRBJ2-1 and V is TRBV6-5; 9 nucleotides agree with TRBD2. Germline CDR1 and CDR2: MNHEY and SVGAGI. The CDR3 spans 15 residues. The ends lost 6 bases at V and 6 bases at J; junction bases unmatched: 9.